This entry lists 20 T cell receptor beta chains sequenced from one sample in a study of T cell repertoires in cytomegalovirus infection. Each CDR3 protein is one row after TCRdb ran MiXCR on the reads. The sample has some 300,000 distinct CDR3 sequences, approximately 8.9% seen once. The sequenced material came from PBMCs. The receptors were gathered from a human donor in good health (CMV status not recorded). Some clones in this sample may be carry-over from other donors' samples.

This clonotype has a handful of counts. The chain combines TRBV2 with TRBJ2-7; the D is unclear. V was shortened by 3 bases and J by 2 bases, with 8 bases between the two germline ends. In germline, CDR1 is SNHLY, CDR2 FYNNEI. The CDR3 consists of 13 residues. The CDR3 is CASSEHPPYEQYV. CDR3 nucleotides: TGTGCCAGCAGTGAGCACCCCCCCTACGAGCAGTACGTC.

This clonotype was found many times. This chain uses TRBV20-1 with TRBJ1-5, with a possible D match to TRBD1 (6 bases). Trimming removed 6 bases at V and 0 bases at J, with 24 bases between. CDR1 and CDR2 from the germline V gene are DFQATT and SNEGSKA (reference sequence). The CDR3 has 18 amino acids. CDR3 region: CSAWTESTSYYSNQPQHF. The CDR3 nucleotides are TGCAGTGCGTGGACAGAATCAACCTCTTACTATAGCAATCAGCCCCAGCATTTT.

This clonotype was counted ten times or more. The chain recombines TRBV6-5 with TRBJ2-3; D gene ambiguous. Germline CDR1 and CDR2: MNHEY and SVGAGI. V was pared by 6 bases and J by 4 bases, with 8 bases between. CDR3 size: 12 residues. The DNA of the CDR3 is TGTGCCAGCAGACACACATCAGATACGCAGTATTTT. It is translated as CASRHTSDTQYF.

This clonotype was counted many times. The CDR3 DNA is TGTGCCAGCAGTCTCGGGCAGACCTATGGCTACACCTTC. Protein: CASSLGQTYGYTF. The chain combines TRBV28 with TRBJ1-2, with D unresolved. The CDR3 spans 13 residues. Germline loops: CDR1 MDHEN, CDR2 SYDVKM. V was trimmed by 5 bases and J by 4 bases, leaving 11 bases between them.

In its sample, this clonotype was seen many times. V and J are TRBV4-2 and TRBJ1-2; TRBD1 might be the D (6 bases). Germline V lookup: CDR1 LGHNA, CDR2 YNFKEQ. This CDR3 has 14 residues. The V and J ends lost 1 base and 6 bases respectively, with 12 bases between them. The DNA for the CDR3 is TGTGCCAGCAGCCAAGCTGGGGGCCGGGATGGCTACACCTTC. Encoded protein: CASSQAGGRDGYTF.

This chain connects TRBV20-1 to TRBJ2-3; no clear D gene. The V gene lost 6 bases and the J gene lost 4 bases, with 20 bases spanning the gap. There are 15 residues in the CDR3. Per the germline V gene, CDR1 is DFQATT and CDR2 is SNEGSKA (reference sequence). This chain's CDR3 is CSADTGRSQADTQYF. CDR3 nucleotides: TGCAGTGCCGACACCGGACGGTCTCAGGCAGATACGCAGTATTTT.

Many counts were recorded for this clonotype. V usage is TRBV28 and J usage is TRBJ2-1; 8 positions match TRBD1. This CDR3 spans 15 amino acids. Germline-derived CDR1 and CDR2 are MDHEN and SYDVKM. With V trimmed by 4 bases and J by 3 bases, 5 bases remained unmatched. Here the CDR3 DNA reads TGTGCCAGCAGTTCTGACAGGGGTTACTACAATGAGCAGTTCTTC. Its translation is CASSSDRGYYNEQFF.

As for this clonotype: Mismatch with germline at one junction end may stem from a read error. The rearrangement joins TRBV28 to TRBJ2-5; D gene uncertain. The CDR3 runs to 12 residues. Germline CDR1 is MDHEN and CDR2 is SYDVKM. The DNA of the CDR3 is TGTGCCAGCGGTTTGAGACGGGAGACCCAGTACTTC. It is translated as CASGLRRETQYF.

Only a few counts were recorded for this clonotype. The rearrangement joins TRBV7-3 to TRBJ2-5; TRBD1 matches 8 bases. Germline-derived CDR1 and CDR2 are SGHTA and FQGTGA. The J segment lost 6 bases and the V segment lost 5 bases, leaving 5 bases of the junction unmatched. The CDR3 spans 13 residues. The chain's CDR3 is CASSPRQGQTQYF. In DNA form, the CDR3 reads TGTGCCAGCAGCCCACGACAGGGGCAGACCCAGTACTTC. Together with reference TRBV7-3 and TRBJ2-5, the CDR3 gives the full variable domain: GAGVSQTPSNKVTEKGKYVELRCDPISGHTALYWYRQSLGQGPEFLIYFQGTGAADDSGLPNDRFFAVRPEGSVSTLKIQRTERGDSAVYLCASSPRQGQTQYFGPGTRLLVL.

The table lists this clonotype with many counts. The V gene is TRBV11-1, the J gene TRBJ2-7; no clear D. Trimming removed 5 bases at V and 9 bases at J, with 11 bases between. The germline gives CDR1 SGHAT, CDR2 FQDESV (reference sequence). This CDR3 is built from 11 residues. The CDR3 bases are TGTGCCAGCAGCGGTGGTCTGGTGCAGTACGTC. Its translation: CASSGGLVQYV.

This clonotype was seen many times. The chain joins TRBV7-2 to TRBJ1-1, with TRBD1 matching over 8 bases. Germline values: CDR1 SGHTA, CDR2 FQGNSA. CDR3 size: 13 residues. V gave up 6 bases and J gave up 6 bases; unmatched junction bases: 6. The chain's CDR3 is CASSFTGGPEAFF. CDR3 DNA sequence: TGTGCCAGCAGTTTCACAGGGGGGCCTGAAGCTTTCTTT.

This clonotype was picked up many times. The chain couples TRBV4-2 to TRBJ2-2; D is unresolved. CDR1 is LGHNA and CDR2 is YNFKEQ in the germline V gene. The CDR3 runs 15 residues. V was shortened by 4 bases and J by 5 bases, with 14 bases between the two germline ends. The CDR3 DNA reads as TGTGCCAGCAGCCGCGGACGCCTGTTGACCGGGGAGCTGTTTTTT. This encodes CASSRGRLLTGELFF.

This clonotype was picked up many times. The chain recombines TRBV7-2 with TRBJ1-5, with 9 bases lining up with TRBD1. Germline V gives CDR1 SGHTA, CDR2 FQGNSA. The junction had 4 bases not matched to a gene; V was cut back by 0 bases and J by 4 bases. The CDR3 length is 16 residues. The CDR3 protein is CASSLAGDRVNQPQHF. In DNA form, the CDR3 reads TGTGCCAGCAGCTTAGCGGGGGACAGGGTGAATCAGCCCCAGCATTTT.

As concerns this clonotype: This clone may be a read error of a much larger clone one base away. The chain carries TRBV4-1 and TRBJ2-1, with D uncertain. Germline CDR1 reads MGHRA; CDR2 reads YSYEKL. The CDR3 is 16 residues long. The CDR3: CASSQVSGGIYNKQFF. The CDR3 region has the DNA TGTGCCAGCAGCCAAGTATCCGGCGGAATCTACAATAAGCAGTTCTTC.

This clonotype was detected many times. The gene calls are TRBV19 and TRBJ2-1; no firm D call. Trimming pared 6 bases from V and 5 bases from J, leaving 17 bases between. Looked up from germline, CDR1 is LNHDA and CDR2 is SQIVND (reference sequence). The CDR3 is 15 residues long. CDR3 bases: TGTGCCAGTAGACCACATCGAGTAGCTAACAATGAGCAGTTCTTC. Its protein product is CASRPHRVANNEQFF.

The chain has TRBV12-3 or TRBV12-4 and TRBJ1-6, with D hard to call. The CDR3 runs to 16 residues. V lost 1 base and J lost 9, with 16 bases in between. CDR3 bases: TGTGCCAGCAGTTTAGTAGTCTTGGTTGGAGTTTCACCCCTCCACTTT. This gives the protein CASSLVVLVGVSPLHF.

This clonotype was counted a few times. The chain recombines TRBV7-6 with TRBJ2-6; D gene uncertain. Germline V gives CDR1 SGHVS, CDR2 FNYEAQ. V was clipped by 3 bases and J by 0 bases, with 6 bases between them. The CDR3 loop spans 15 amino acids. The chain's CDR3 is CASSLDDSGANVLTF. The CDR3, as DNA: TGTGCCAGCAGCTTGGACGACTCTGGGGCCAACGTCCTGACTTTC.

Regarding this clonotype: In this CDR3 the conserved last residue, phenylalanine or tryptophan, is missing, so a read error is likely. This chain connects TRBV28 to TRBJ1-5; no clear D. The CDR3 has 13 amino acids. Germline CDR1 and CDR2: MDHEN and SYDVKM. Trimming cost V 3 bases and J 4 bases, with 7 bases left between them. CDR3 DNA sequence: TGTGCCAGCAGTTTCCCGGGAAATCAGCCCCAGCATCTT. Translated: CASSFPGNQPQHL.

The J gene is TRBJ2-1, the V gene TRBV2, with a possible D match to TRBD2 (6 bases). V was trimmed by 8 bases and J by 8 bases, leaving 28 bases between them. Per the germline V gene, CDR1 is SNHLY and CDR2 is FYNNEI. The CDR3 sequence is 17 residues long. CDR3 nucleotides: TGTGCCAGCGCCAAGATTCCGGGGACTGCCCTTGGGGATGAGCAGTTCTTC. Translation gives CASAKIPGTALGDEQFF. The full variable domain, rest sourced from reference TRBV2 and TRBJ2-1, is EPEVTQTPSHQVTQMGQEVILRCVPISNHLYFYWYRQILGQKVEFLVSFYNNEISEKSEIFDDQFSVERPDGSNFTLKIRSTKLEDSAMYFCASAKIPGTALGDEQFFGPGTRLTVL.

This chain joins TRBV6-6 and TRBJ2-7; D might be TRBD1 (6 bases). The CDR3 has 13 residues. V lost 8 bases and J 3 bases, leaving 14 bases between the germline ends. CDR1 MNHNY and CDR2 SVGAGI come from the germline V gene (reference sequence). The CDR3 bases are TGTGCCAGCGGCGACAGGTCCTACTACGAGCAGTACGTC. Protein: CASGDRSYYEQYV.